Sequencing of this T cell receptor beta chain was carried out in a study of identifying expanded T cells in peripheral blood. Details on this clone: Its antigen remains unknown.

The V and J ends lost 3 bases and 6 bases respectively, with 14 bases between them. Germline values: CDR1 SGHRS, CDR2 YFSETQ. CDR3 size: 14 residues. The assay was immunoSEQ multiplex PCR, and TCRdb's table has in-frame clones only and misses some. The sample carries 50,000 to 60,000 clones, about 80% recorded once. Study results and limitations: Technical replicates showed about 1.2 changed clones; approximately two weeks approximately 16; four weeks 19. Clone count variance between roughly 2-week samples rose with total template count.

The origin of this receptor is a person aged 18-70 years in good health. The sequenced sample consisted of blood. The rearrangement joins TRBV5-1 to TRBJ2-3; tentatively, D is TRBD2 (6 bases). The CDR3 reads CASSSLTSEDTQYF. The CDR3 region has the DNA TGCGCCAGCAGCTCCTTGACTAGTGAGGATACGCAGTATTTT.